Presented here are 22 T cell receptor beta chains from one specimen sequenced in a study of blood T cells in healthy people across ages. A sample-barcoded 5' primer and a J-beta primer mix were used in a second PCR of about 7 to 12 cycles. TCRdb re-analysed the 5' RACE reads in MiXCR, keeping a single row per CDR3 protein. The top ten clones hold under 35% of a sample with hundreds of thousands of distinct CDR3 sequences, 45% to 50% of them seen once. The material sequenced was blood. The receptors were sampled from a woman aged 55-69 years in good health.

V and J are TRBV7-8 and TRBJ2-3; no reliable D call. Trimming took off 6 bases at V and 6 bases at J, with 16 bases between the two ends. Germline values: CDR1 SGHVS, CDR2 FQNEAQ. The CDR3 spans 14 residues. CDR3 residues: CASRPEWADDTQYF. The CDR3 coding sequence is TGTGCCAGCAGGCCGGAGTGGGCCGACGATACGCAGTATTTT. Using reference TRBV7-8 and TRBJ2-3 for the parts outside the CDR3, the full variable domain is GAGVSQSPRYKVAKRGQDVALRCDPISGHVSLFWYQQALGQGPEFLTYFQNEAQLDKSGLPSDRFFAERPEGSVSTLKIQRTQQEDSAVYLCASRPEWADDTQYFGPGTRLTVL.

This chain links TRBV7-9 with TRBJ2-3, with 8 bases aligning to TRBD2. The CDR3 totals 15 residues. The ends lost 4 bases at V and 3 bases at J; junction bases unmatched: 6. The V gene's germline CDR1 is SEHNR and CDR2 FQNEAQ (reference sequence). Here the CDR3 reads CASSSAGVSTDTQYF. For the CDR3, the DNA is TGTGCCAGCAGCTCAGCGGGAGTTTCGACAGATACGCAGTATTTT.

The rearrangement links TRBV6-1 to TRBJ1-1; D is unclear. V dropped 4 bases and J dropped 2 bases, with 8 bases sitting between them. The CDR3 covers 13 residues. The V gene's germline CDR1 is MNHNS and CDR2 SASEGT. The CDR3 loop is CASSGLINTEAFF. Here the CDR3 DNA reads TGTGCCAGCAGTGGCCTGATAAACACTGAAGCTTTCTTT.

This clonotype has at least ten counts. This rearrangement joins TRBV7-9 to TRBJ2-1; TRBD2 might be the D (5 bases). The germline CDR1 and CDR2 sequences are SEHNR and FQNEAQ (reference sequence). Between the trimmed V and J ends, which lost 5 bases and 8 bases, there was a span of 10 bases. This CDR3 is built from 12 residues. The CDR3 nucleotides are TGTGCCAGCAGCGCCTTAGCGTATGAGCAGTTCTTC. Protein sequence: CASSALAYEQFF.

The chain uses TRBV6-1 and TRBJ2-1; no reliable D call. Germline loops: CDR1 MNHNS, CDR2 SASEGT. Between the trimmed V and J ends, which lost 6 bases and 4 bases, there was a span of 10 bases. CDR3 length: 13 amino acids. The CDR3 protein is CASRLVGYNEQFF. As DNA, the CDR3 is TGTGCCAGCAGGCTAGTCGGTTACAATGAGCAGTTCTTC.

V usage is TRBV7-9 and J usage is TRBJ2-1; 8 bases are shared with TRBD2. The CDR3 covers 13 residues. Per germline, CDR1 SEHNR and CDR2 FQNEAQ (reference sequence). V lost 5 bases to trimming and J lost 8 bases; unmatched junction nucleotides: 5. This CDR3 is CASSPNGRDEQFF. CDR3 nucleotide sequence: TGTGCCAGCAGCCCAAACGGGAGGGATGAGCAGTTCTTC. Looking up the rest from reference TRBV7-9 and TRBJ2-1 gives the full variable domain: DTGVSQNPRHKITKRGQNVTFRCDPISEHNRLYWYRQTLGQGPEFLTYFQNEAQLEKSRLLSDRFSAERPKGSFSTLEIQRTEQGDSAMYLCASSPNGRDEQFFGPGTRLTVL.

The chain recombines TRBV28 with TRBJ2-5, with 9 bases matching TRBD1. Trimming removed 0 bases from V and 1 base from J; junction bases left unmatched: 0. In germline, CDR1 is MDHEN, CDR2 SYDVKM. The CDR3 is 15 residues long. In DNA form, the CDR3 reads TGTGCCAGCAGTTTATGGGGACAGGGCCAAGAGACCCAGTACTTC. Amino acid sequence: CASSLWGQGQETQYF.

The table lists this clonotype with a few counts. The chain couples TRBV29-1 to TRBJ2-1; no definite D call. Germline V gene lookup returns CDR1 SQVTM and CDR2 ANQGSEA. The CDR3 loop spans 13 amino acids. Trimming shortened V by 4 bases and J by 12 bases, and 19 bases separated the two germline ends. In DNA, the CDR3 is TGCAGCGTTGGGCAGGTGATTACAATGAGGCAGTTCTTC. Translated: CSVGQVITMRQFF.

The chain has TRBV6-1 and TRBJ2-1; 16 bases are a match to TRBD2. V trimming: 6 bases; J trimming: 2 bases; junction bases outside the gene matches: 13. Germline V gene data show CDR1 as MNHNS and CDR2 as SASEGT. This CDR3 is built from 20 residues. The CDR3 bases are TGTGCCAGCAGCCGACTGCCGGGACTAGCGGGAGGGCCCACCTACAATGAGCAGTTCTTC. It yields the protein CASSRLPGLAGGPTYNEQFF.

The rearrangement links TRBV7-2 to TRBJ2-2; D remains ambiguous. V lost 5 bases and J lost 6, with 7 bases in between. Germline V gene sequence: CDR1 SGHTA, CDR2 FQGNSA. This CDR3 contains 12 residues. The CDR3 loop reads CASSALPGELFF. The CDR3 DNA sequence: TGTGCCAGCAGCGCCCTCCCCGGGGAGCTGTTTTTT.

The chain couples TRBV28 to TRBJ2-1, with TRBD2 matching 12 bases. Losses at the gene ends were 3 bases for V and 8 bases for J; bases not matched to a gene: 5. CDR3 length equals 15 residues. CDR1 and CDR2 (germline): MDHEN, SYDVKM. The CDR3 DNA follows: TGTGCCAGCAGTTTTTCGACTAGCGGGAGCTATGAGCAGTTCTTC. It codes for CASSFSTSGSYEQFF.

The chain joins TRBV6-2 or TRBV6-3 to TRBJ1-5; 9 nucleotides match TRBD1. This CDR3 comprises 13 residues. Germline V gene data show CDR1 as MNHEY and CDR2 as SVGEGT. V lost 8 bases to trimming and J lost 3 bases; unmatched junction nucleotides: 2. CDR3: CASGDRVNQPQHF. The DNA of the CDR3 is TGTGCCAGCGGGGACAGGGTCAATCAGCCCCAGCATTTT.

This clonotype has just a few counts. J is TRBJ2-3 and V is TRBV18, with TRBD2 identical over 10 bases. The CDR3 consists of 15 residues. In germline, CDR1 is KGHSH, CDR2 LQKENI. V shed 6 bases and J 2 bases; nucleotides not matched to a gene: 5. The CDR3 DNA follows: TGTGCCAGCTCCCCCGGACTAGCGGTCACAGATACGCAGTATTTT. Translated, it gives CASSPGLAVTDTQYF.

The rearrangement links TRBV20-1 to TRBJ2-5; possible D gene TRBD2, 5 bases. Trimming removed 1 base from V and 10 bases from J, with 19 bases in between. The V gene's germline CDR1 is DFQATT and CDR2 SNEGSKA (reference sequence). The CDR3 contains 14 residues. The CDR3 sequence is CSARVAATLEGQYF. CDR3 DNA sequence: TGCAGTGCTAGAGTTGCGGCCACCCTAGAGGGCCAGTACTTC.

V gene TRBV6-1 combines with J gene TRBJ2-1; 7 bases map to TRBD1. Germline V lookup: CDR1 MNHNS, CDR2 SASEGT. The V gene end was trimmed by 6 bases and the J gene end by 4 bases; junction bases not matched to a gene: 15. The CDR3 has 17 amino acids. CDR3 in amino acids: CASRREGGARYYNEQFF. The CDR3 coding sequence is TGTGCCAGCAGGAGGGAAGGGGGCGCAAGGTATTACAATGAGCAGTTCTTC.

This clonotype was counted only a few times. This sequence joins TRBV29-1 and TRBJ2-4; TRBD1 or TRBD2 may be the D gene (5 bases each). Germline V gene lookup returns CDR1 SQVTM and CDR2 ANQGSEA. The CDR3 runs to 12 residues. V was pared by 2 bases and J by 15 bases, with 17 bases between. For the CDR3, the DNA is TGCAGCGTTGAAATAATACGGGGCCGGGGGTACTTC. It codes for CSVEIIRGRGYF.

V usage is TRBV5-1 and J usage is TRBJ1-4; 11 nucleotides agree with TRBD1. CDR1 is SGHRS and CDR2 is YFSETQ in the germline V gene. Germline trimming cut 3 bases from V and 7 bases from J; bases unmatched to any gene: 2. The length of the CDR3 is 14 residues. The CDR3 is CASSSDRGREKLFF. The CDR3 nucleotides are TGCGCCAGCAGCTCGGACAGGGGGCGTGAAAAACTGTTTTTT.

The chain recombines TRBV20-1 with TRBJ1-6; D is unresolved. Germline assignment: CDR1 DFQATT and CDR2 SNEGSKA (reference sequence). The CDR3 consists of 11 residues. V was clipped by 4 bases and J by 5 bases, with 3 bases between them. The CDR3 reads CSANNNSPLHF. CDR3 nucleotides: TGCAGTGCTAACAATAATTCACCCCTCCACTTT.

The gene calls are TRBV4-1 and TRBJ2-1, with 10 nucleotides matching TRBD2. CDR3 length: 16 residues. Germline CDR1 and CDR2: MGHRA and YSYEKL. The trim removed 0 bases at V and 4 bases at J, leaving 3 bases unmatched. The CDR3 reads CASSQDRTSGYNEQFF. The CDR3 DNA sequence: TGCGCCAGCAGCCAAGACCGGACTAGCGGATACAATGAGCAGTTCTTC.

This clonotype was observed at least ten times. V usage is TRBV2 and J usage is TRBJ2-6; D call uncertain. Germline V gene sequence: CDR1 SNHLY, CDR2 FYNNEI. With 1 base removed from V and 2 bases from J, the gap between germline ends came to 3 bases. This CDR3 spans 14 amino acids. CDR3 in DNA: TGTGCCAGCAGTGAAGGCGCTGGGGCCAACGTCCTGACTTTC. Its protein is CASSEGAGANVLTF.

In DNA, the CDR3 is TGTGCCAGCAGCTTGGTGGGCACCCAGCAGTACTTC. Its translation is CASSLVGTQQYF. This chain joins TRBV5-6 and TRBJ2-7, with D unclear. Germline V gives CDR1 SGHDT, CDR2 YYEEEE. The CDR3 spans 12 residues. Trimming removed 0 bases at V and 8 bases at J, with 9 bases between. Drawing the rest from reference TRBV5-6 and TRBJ2-7, the complete variable domain is DAGVTQSPTHLIKTRGQQVTLRCSPKSGHDTVSWYQQALGQGPQFIFQYYEEEERQRGNFPDRFSGHQFPNYSSELNVNALLLGDSALYLCASSLVGTQQYFGPGTRLTVT.

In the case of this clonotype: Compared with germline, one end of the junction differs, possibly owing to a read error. Here the CDR3 reads CSARDRTSGTVQETQYF. CDR3 coding DNA: TGCAGTGCCAGAGACCGGACTAGCGGGACCGTACAAGAGACCCAGTACTTC. V usage is TRBV20-1 and J usage is TRBJ2-5; the match to TRBD2 covers 12 bases. The germline CDR1 and CDR2 sequences are DFQATT and SNEGSKA (reference sequence). This CDR3 is 17 amino acids long.